Each of the 28 T cell receptor beta chains below was sequenced from the same sample in a study of T cell responses to AZD1222 COVID-19 vaccine. Sequenced by immunoSEQ multiplex PCR; TCRdb stores in-frame clones only, minus some. Of approximately 60,000 clones in the sample, 76% were seen once. Sequencing was performed on peripheral blood, taken on day 0 of AZD1222 vaccination. These TCRs come from an adult in good health.

V and J are TRBV6-1 and TRBJ2-3, with D possibly being TRBD2 (5 bases). The germline V gene encodes CDR1 MNHNS and CDR2 SASEGT. The germline V and J ends were trimmed by 2 bases and 2 bases, with 14 bases remaining between them. This CDR3 is built from 16 residues. Written as DNA, the CDR3 is TGTGCCAGCAGTGAAACGGGATTCGCCTTCACAGATACGCAGTATTTT. Protein: CASSETGFAFTDTQYF.

CDR3 sequence: CASSLGVNQPQHF. DNA for the CDR3: TGTGCCAGCAGCCTCGGGGTCAATCAGCCCCAGCATTTT. The chain carries TRBV7-3 and TRBJ1-5, with unresolved D. Germline V CDR1 and CDR2: SGHTA, FQGTGA. CDR3 size: 13 residues. Trimming removed 5 bases from V and 3 bases from J, with 8 bases in between. The complete variable domain, with remaining parts taken from reference TRBV7-3 and TRBJ1-5, reads GAGVSQTPSNKVTEKGKYVELRCDPISGHTALYWYRQSLGQGPEFLIYFQGTGAADDSGLPNDRFFAVRPEGSVSTLKIQRTERGDSAVYLCASSLGVNQPQHFGDGTRLSIL.

This CDR3 is CSGEQGAGTEAFF. DNA for the CDR3: TGCAGCGGCGAGCAAGGGGCGGGCACTGAAGCTTTCTTT. The V gene is TRBV29-1, the J gene TRBJ1-1; the D gene is possibly TRBD1 (5 bases). CDR1 and CDR2 from the germline V gene are SQVTM and ANQGSEA. Trimming left V 7 bases short and J 4 bases short, with 16 bases between. The CDR3 is made up of 13 amino acids.

The chain links TRBV5-1 to TRBJ1-1; 8 bases fit TRBD1. V lost 1 base and J lost 7; bases outside the gene matches: 6. The CDR3 is 14 amino acids. Per the germline V gene, CDR1 is SGHRS and CDR2 is YFSETQ. The CDR3 region is CASSLRQGAGEAFF. The CDR3 nucleotides read TGCGCCAGCAGCTTGCGGCAGGGGGCGGGTGAAGCTTTCTTT.

This chain joins TRBV29-1 and TRBJ2-1, with TRBD1 as a possible D gene (6 bases). The CDR3 totals 17 residues. CDR1 and CDR2 (germline): SQVTM, ANQGSEA. Trimming removed 4 bases at V and 8 bases at J, with 27 bases between. The CDR3, as DNA: TGCAGCGTTGGAGGGTTGGTAACAGGGCCTTTCAACGATGAGCAGTTCTTC. Protein sequence: CSVGGLVTGPFNDEQFF.

The chain joins TRBV28 to TRBJ1-2; D perhaps matches TRBD1 (5 bases). V dropped 5 bases and J dropped 9 bases, with 16 bases sitting between them. This CDR3 is built from 13 residues. Germline V gene data show CDR1 as MDHEN and CDR2 as SYDVKM. CDR3 protein: CASSLLQGTSYTF. DNA for the CDR3: TGTGCCAGCAGTCTCCTCCAGGGTACTAGCTACACCTTC.

V usage is TRBV6-6 and J usage is TRBJ1-4, with TRBD1 matching over 7 bases. Germline CDR1 reads MNHNY; CDR2 reads SVGAGI (reference sequence). With V trimmed by 6 bases and J by 5 bases, 9 bases remained unmatched. This CDR3 spans 15 amino acids. CDR3 amino acids: CASRDGDSPNEKLFF. The CDR3 DNA follows: TGTGCCAGCAGAGACGGGGACAGCCCCAATGAAAAACTGTTTTTT.

The chain carries TRBV2 and TRBJ1-6; a weak D match, TRBD1 (6 bases). The CDR3 has 15 amino acids. The V end was cut by 6 bases, the J end by 1 base, with 10 bases between. Looked up from germline, CDR1 is SNHLY and CDR2 is FYNNEI. The CDR3, as DNA: TGTGCCAGCAGATACGACAGGTCCTATAATTCACCCCTCCACTTT. Protein product: CASRYDRSYNSPLHF.

The chain carries TRBV4-3 and TRBJ2-1; TRBD1 or TRBD2 may be the D gene (5 bases each). This CDR3 has 16 residues. Germline assignment: CDR1 LGHNA and CDR2 YSLEER. Trimming took off 0 bases at V and 0 bases at J, with 9 bases between the two ends. Here the CDR3 reads CASSQETGASYNEQFF. CDR3 sequence (DNA): TGCGCCAGCAGCCAAGAAACCGGGGCCTCCTACAATGAGCAGTTCTTC.

The chain has TRBV15 and TRBJ1-1; 9 bases map to TRBD1. Per germline, CDR1 LNHNV and CDR2 YYDKDF (reference sequence). The CDR3 length is 16 residues. V was clipped by 2 bases and J by 5 bases; unmatched bases: 9. CDR3 bases: TGTGCCACCAGCAGAAATAGAGGGACAGGGAGGACTGAAGCTTTCTTT. Translation gives CATSRNRGTGRTEAFF.

The chain joins TRBV6-5 to TRBJ2-3; the D gene is possibly TRBD2 (7 bases). From germline, CDR1 is MNHEY and CDR2 SVGAGI. Deletions cut 8 bases from V and 0 bases from J, with 12 bases between. CDR3 length: 14 residues. This CDR3 reads CASGAGASTDTQYF. The CDR3 DNA sequence: TGTGCCAGCGGGGCGGGGGCTAGCACAGATACGCAGTATTTT.

This sequence joins TRBV7-9 and TRBJ2-1; 7 bases match TRBD2. After removal of 5 bases from V and 0 bases from J, the junction contained 7 bases not matched to a gene. Germline V gene lookup returns CDR1 SEHNR and CDR2 FQNEAQ (reference sequence). The CDR3 has 16 residues. The CDR3 coding sequence is TGTGCCAGCAGCGGACGAGCGGGGAGCTCCTACAATGAGCAGTTCTTC. It translates to CASSGRAGSSYNEQFF.

The rearrangement links TRBV6-5 to TRBJ2-7, with TRBD2 identical over 11 bases. The V gene's germline CDR1 is MNHEY and CDR2 SVGAGI. This CDR3 is built from 14 residues. The V gene end was trimmed by 7 bases and the J gene end by 0 bases; junction bases not matched to a gene: 2. The CDR3 spells CASTGTSGSYEQYF. The DNA of the CDR3 is TGTGCCAGCACCGGGACTAGCGGCTCCTACGAGCAGTACTTC.

The V and J genes are TRBV4-1 and TRBJ2-2; D gene ambiguous. The CDR3 spans 14 residues. Trimming left V 4 bases short and J 1 base short, with 7 bases between. Germline CDR1 MGHRA, CDR2 YSYEKL. The CDR3 DNA reads TGCGCCAGCAGCCTCCTCGAGAACACCGGGGAGCTGTTTTTT. As protein: CASSLLENTGELFF.

V is TRBV2 and J is TRBJ1-1; D not resolved. Germline CDR1 SNHLY, CDR2 FYNNEI. There are 14 residues in the CDR3. V lost 7 bases to trimming and J lost 0 bases, with 12 bases between them. CDR3 DNA sequence: TGTGCCAGCACCCTTAGAAGGATGAACACTGAAGCTTTCTTT. As protein: CASTLRRMNTEAFF.

V usage is TRBV25-1 and J usage is TRBJ1-1; the D is unclear. The CDR3 consists of 15 residues. CDR1 is MGHDK, CDR2 SYGVNS, per germline. The ends were cut back, 4 bases at V and 6 bases at J, with 18 bases in the middle. As DNA, the CDR3 is TGTGCCAGCAGTGTAAAGGGAAGACGAGGGTCTGAAGCTTTCTTT. This sequence encodes CASSVKGRRGSEAFF.

The chain couples TRBV4-3 to TRBJ1-1, with D maybe TRBD1 (5 bases). V was shortened by 0 bases and J by 0 bases, with 11 bases between the two germline ends. The germline V gene has CDR1 LGHNA and CDR2 YSLEER. The CDR3 loop spans 16 amino acids. The DNA of the CDR3 is TGCGCCAGCAGCCAAGATATAACAGGAGTGAACACTGAAGCTTTCTTT. Translating it yields CASSQDITGVNTEAFF.

The chain uses TRBV9 and TRBJ2-3; maybe TRBD2 (6 bases). Germline V gives CDR1 SGDLS, CDR2 YYNGEE. Trimming left V 3 bases short and J 6 bases short, with 20 bases between. CDR3 length: 16 residues. CDR3 region: CASSETGTGVRDTQYF. CDR3 coding DNA: TGTGCCAGCAGCGAAACCGGGACGGGGGTAAGGGATACGCAGTATTTT.

This clone has a handful of counts. This chain connects TRBV4-2 to TRBJ1-5; D might be TRBD1 (5 bases). The CDR3 is 15 amino acids. CDR1 is LGHNA and CDR2 is YNFKEQ in the germline V gene. V lost 0 bases and J lost 5, with 11 bases in between. The chain's CDR3 is CASSQEGGKDQPQHF. Written as DNA, the CDR3 is TGTGCCAGCAGCCAAGAGGGGGGAAAGGATCAGCCCCAGCATTTT.

The rearrangement uses TRBV9 and TRBJ1-1; no firm D call. The CDR3 is 14 residues long. Germline V gene sequence: CDR1 SGDLS, CDR2 YYNGEE. The V and J ends lost 4 bases and 1 base respectively, with 11 bases between them. The chain's CDR3 is CASSPPGRNTEAFF. CDR3 nucleotide sequence: TGTGCCAGCAGCCCGCCCGGGAGGAACACTGAAGCTTTCTTT. Using reference TRBV9 and TRBJ1-1 for the parts outside the CDR3, the full variable domain is DSGVTQTPKHLITATGQRVTLRCSPRSGDLSVYWYQQSLDQGLQFLIQYYNGEERAKGNILERFSAQQFPDLHSELNLSSLELGDSALYFCASSPPGRNTEAFFGQGTRLTVV.

The chain is built from TRBV18 and TRBJ1-4, with D unclear. In germline, CDR1 is KGHSH, CDR2 LQKENI. V lost 3 bases and J lost 0, with 14 bases in between. This CDR3 comprises 17 residues. CDR3 sequence reads: CASSPTAILATNEKLFF. CDR3 nucleotide sequence: TGTGCCAGCTCACCTACGGCGATCCTTGCAACTAATGAAAAACTGTTTTTT.

The rearrangement joins TRBV7-2 to TRBJ2-1; 13 bases match TRBD2. This CDR3 spans 16 amino acids. V lost 5 bases and J lost 12; bases outside the gene matches: 13. CDR1 and CDR2 (germline): SGHTA, FQGNSA. The CDR3 is CASSAASLTSGGRQFF. The CDR3 coding sequence is TGTGCCAGCAGCGCGGCCTCCTTGACTAGCGGGGGGAGGCAGTTCTTC.

This clone is a singleton in its sample. This chain connects TRBV7-9 to TRBJ1-2; the match to TRBD1 covers 9 bases. Germline V lookup: CDR1 SEHNR, CDR2 FQNEAQ (reference sequence). The V segment lost 5 bases and the J segment 5 bases; nucleotides outside the gene matches: 6. CDR3 length: 14 amino acids. The CDR3 DNA sequence: TGTGCCAGCAGCAACAGGGGGCGAGGGTATGGCTACACCTTC. Its protein product is CASSNRGRGYGYTF. The full variable domain, its missing parts supplied by reference TRBV7-9 and TRBJ1-2, is DTGVSQNPRHKITKRGQNVTFRCDPISEHNRLYWYRQTLGQGPEFLTYFQNEAQLEKSRLLSDRFSAERPKGSFSTLEIQRTEQGDSAMYLCASSNRGRGYGYTFGSGTRLTVV.

The rearrangement joins TRBV5-1 to TRBJ2-5; D ambiguous. Germline-derived CDR1 and CDR2 are SGHRS and YFSETQ. This CDR3 is 14 amino acids long. Trimming pared 4 bases from V and 2 bases from J, leaving 12 bases between. CDR3 in amino acids: CASSGGREQETQYF. CDR3 bases: TGCGCCAGCAGCGGCGGTCGCGAACAAGAGACCCAGTACTTC.

The J gene is TRBJ1-4, the V gene TRBV5-1; D unresolved. V lost 4 bases, J lost 5 bases, and 18 bases lay in between. The CDR3 has 16 residues. Germline loops: CDR1 SGHRS, CDR2 YFSETQ. DNA of the CDR3: TGCGCCAGCAGCCTGGGCCTTACGGGAGCGAATGAAAAACTGTTTTTT. This sequence encodes CASSLGLTGANEKLFF.

The J gene is TRBJ2-3, the V gene TRBV5-1; the match to TRBD1 covers 7 bases. The germline gives CDR1 SGHRS, CDR2 YFSETQ. The CDR3 has 15 amino acids. V trimming: 4 bases; J trimming: 2 bases; junction bases outside the gene matches: 7. CDR3 sequence (DNA): TGCGCCAGCAGCGCCCGAGGGGGCGACACAGATACGCAGTATTTT. Protein sequence: CASSARGGDTDTQYF. Full variable domain (missing parts from reference TRBV5-1 and TRBJ2-3): KAGVTQTPRYLIKTRGQQVTLSCSPISGHRSVSWYQQTPGQGLQFLFEYFSETQRNKGNFPGRFSGRQFSNSRSEMNVSTLELGDSALYLCASSARGGDTDTQYFGPGTRLTVL.

J is TRBJ2-1 and V is TRBV6-5, with 10 bases matching TRBD2. This CDR3 region has 15 residues. After removal of 7 bases from V and 5 bases from J, the junction contained 8 bases not matched to a gene. Germline V gene data show CDR1 as MNHEY and CDR2 as SVGAGI. The CDR3 loop is CASINERGGHNEQFF. Here the CDR3 DNA reads TGTGCCAGCATTAATGAGCGGGGGGGCCACAATGAGCAGTTCTTC.

The V and J genes are TRBV14 and TRBJ1-2, with 8 nucleotides matching TRBD1. The junction had 1 base not matched to a gene; V was cut back by 0 bases and J by 4 bases. Germline loops: CDR1 SGHDN, CDR2 FVKESK. The CDR3 sequence is 14 residues long. CDR3 sequence: CASSQEGTGYGYTF. CDR3 nucleotide sequence: TGTGCCAGCAGCCAAGAGGGGACAGGCTATGGCTACACCTTC.